These 17 T cell receptor beta chains originate from one sample sequenced in a study of T cells in Graves' hyperthyroidism and ophthalmopathy. RNA transcripts yielded amplified TCR beta CDR3 regions. The HTBI primer set served for first-round RT-PCR of the TCR CDR3. TCRdb reprocessed the multiplex PCR reads with MiXCR, giving one entry per CDR3 protein. Of approximately 620,000 distinct CDR3 sequences in the sample, about 15% were seen once. Input material: blood. The receptors were gathered from a woman in her 30s with Graves' hyperthyroidism that later progressed to Graves' ophthalmopathy.

This clonotype was seen at least ten times. The V gene is TRBV28, the J gene TRBJ1-1; D gene uncertain. Germline CDR1 reads MDHEN; CDR2 reads SYDVKM. V gave up 6 bases and J gave up 3 bases, with 8 bases separating them. CDR3 size: 12 residues. Here the CDR3 reads CASRVRDTEAFF. Here the CDR3 DNA reads TGTGCCAGCAGGGTTCGGGACACTGAAGCTTTCTTT. Looking up the rest from reference TRBV28 and TRBJ1-1 gives the full variable domain: DVKVTQSSRYLVKRTGEKVFLECVQDMDHENMFWYRQDPGLGLRLIYFSYDVKMKEKGDIPEGYSVSREKKERFSLILESASTNQTSMYLCASRVRDTEAFFGQGTRLTVV.

This clonotype was observed a few times. In nucleotides, the CDR3 is TGTGCCAGCAGCAGGGACCCGGAATCCCTGCAGTTCTTC. Translated, it gives CASSRDPESLQFF. The rearrangement uses TRBV5-4 and TRBJ2-1; possibly TRBD1 or TRBD2 for D (5 bases each). CDR3 length: 13 amino acids. V lost 4 bases to trimming and J lost 12 bases, with 17 bases between them. Looked up from germline, CDR1 is SGHNT and CDR2 is YYREEE (reference sequence).

This clonotype was detected ten times or more. The V gene is TRBV30, the J gene TRBJ2-1; 7 bases align to TRBD2. CDR1 GTSNPN and CDR2 SVGIG come from the germline V gene (reference sequence). The CDR3 runs 15 residues. Trimming at V came to 0 bases and at J to 4 bases, leaving 6 bases not matched to a gene. CDR3 residues: CAWSVRGSGYNEQFF. CDR3 DNA sequence: TGTGCCTGGAGTGTACGCGGGAGCGGGTACAATGAGCAGTTCTTC.

The chain employs TRBV20-1 and TRBJ1-2; no firm D call. There are 14 residues in the CDR3. Germline V gene sequence: CDR1 DFQATT, CDR2 SNEGSKA (reference sequence). Trimming took off 6 bases at V and 1 base at J, with 15 bases between the two ends. The CDR3, as DNA: TGCAGTGCCGACGACGGAGGGTTTAACTATGGCTACACCTTC. Amino acids: CSADDGGFNYGYTF.

The chain is built from TRBV4-3 and TRBJ2-1; D is ambiguous. Germline V gene sequence: CDR1 LGHNA, CDR2 YSLEER. V lost 5 bases and J 5 bases, leaving 13 bases between the germline ends. The CDR3 contains 14 residues. The CDR3: CASSAVSGDNEQFF. Here the CDR3 DNA reads TGCGCCAGCAGCGCCGTTTCTGGAGACAATGAGCAGTTCTTC.

This rearrangement joins TRBV6-1 to TRBJ2-7; no firm D call. This CDR3 region has 15 residues. V was clipped by 7 bases and J by 7 bases, with 23 bases between them. In germline, CDR1 is MNHNS, CDR2 SASEGT. DNA for the CDR3: TGTGCCAGCACCATGAAAAGGACCATGCTACGTGAGCAGTACTTC. As protein: CASTMKRTMLREQYF.

The sample holds many counts of this clonotype. This chain connects TRBV28 to TRBJ2-1; D is uncertain. This CDR3 spans 12 amino acids. Germline V lookup: CDR1 MDHEN, CDR2 SYDVKM. The V end lost 1 base, the J end lost 10 bases, and 8 bases lay between the germline ends. CDR3 sequence: CASSLYRWEQFF. The CDR3 DNA reads as TGTGCCAGCAGTTTATATCGGTGGGAGCAGTTCTTC.

This clonotype was recorded at least ten times. V is TRBV18 and J is TRBJ2-7; 11 bases map to TRBD1. This CDR3 is 14 amino acids long. Germline trimming cut 5 bases from V and 6 bases from J; bases unmatched to any gene: 6. CDR1 KGHSH and CDR2 LQKENI come from the germline V gene. The CDR3 nucleotides are TGTGCCAGCTCAACCGGGACAGGGGGACTCGAGCAGTACTTC. It codes for CASSTGTGGLEQYF.

This clonotype was observed a few times. The V gene is TRBV6-1, the J gene TRBJ2-1, with no clear D. Trimming removed 6 bases from V and 0 bases from J, with 9 bases in between. Germline V CDR1 and CDR2: MNHNS, SASEGT. The CDR3 has 14 residues. The CDR3 is CASRARISYNEQFF. In nucleotides, the CDR3 is TGTGCCAGCAGGGCCAGGATCTCCTACAATGAGCAGTTCTTC.

The V call is TRBV30, the J call TRBJ2-3; a possible D gene is TRBD1 (6 bases). The V end lost 4 bases, the J end lost 0 bases, and 14 bases lay between the germline ends. This CDR3 contains 15 residues. From germline, CDR1 is GTSNPN and CDR2 SVGIG (reference sequence). CDR3 nucleotide sequence: TGTGCCTGGACTGCCCGGGACATTAGCACAGATACGCAGTATTTT. As protein: CAWTARDISTDTQYF.

On this clonotype: A much larger clone lies a single base off, so this may be a read error. The genes are TRBV18 and TRBJ2-7, with D possibly matching TRBD2 (6 bases). CDR3 length equals 14 residues. The V gene's germline CDR1 is KGHSH and CDR2 LQKENI. The CDR3, as DNA: TGTGCCAGCTCACCATCCGGGGGTGCCTACGTGCAGTACTTC. It yields the protein CASSPSGGAYVQYF.

Many counts were recorded for this clonotype. CDR3 region: CASSPRSMNTEAFF. CDR3 in DNA: TGTGCCAGCTCACCACGATCTATGAACACTGAAGCTTTCTTT. The rearrangement joins TRBV18 to TRBJ1-1, with no clear D. In germline, CDR1 is KGHSH, CDR2 LQKENI. V dropped 1 base and J dropped 0 bases, with 6 bases sitting between them. The CDR3 covers 14 residues.

This clonotype came up many times. The genes are TRBV20-1 and TRBJ2-7; 10 nucleotides agree with TRBD2. This CDR3 contains 13 residues. From germline, CDR1 is DFQATT and CDR2 SNEGSKA (reference sequence). After removal of 4 bases from V and 0 bases from J, the junction contained 0 bases not matched to a gene. CDR3 coding DNA: TGCAGTGCTACTAGCGGGGGCTCCTACGAGCAGTACTTC. Its translation: CSATSGGSYEQYF.

The sample holds many counts of this clonotype. This chain links TRBV12-3 or TRBV12-4 with TRBJ1-1; the D is unclear. The V and J ends lost 5 bases and 1 base respectively, with 14 bases between them. CDR3 size: 15 residues. CDR3 protein: CASSPGGRRNTEAFF. The DNA for the CDR3 is TGTGCCAGCAGTCCGGGCGGCAGAAGGAACACTGAAGCTTTCTTT.

There are many counts of this clonotype. The V gene is TRBV5-1, the J gene TRBJ2-1, with a possible D match to TRBD1 (5 bases). Germline-derived CDR1 and CDR2 are SGHRS and YFSETQ. Trimming pared 3 bases from V and 4 bases from J, leaving 14 bases between. CDR3 size: 15 residues. CDR3 residues: CASSYRQGPYNEQFF. CDR3 bases: TGCGCCAGCAGCTATCGGCAGGGTCCTTACAATGAGCAGTTCTTC.

The chain recombines TRBV18 with TRBJ1-3; D is unclear. V shed 6 bases and J shed 0 bases, with 21 bases lying between them. The germline V gene has CDR1 KGHSH and CDR2 LQKENI. The CDR3 is made up of 18 amino acids. The CDR3 is CASSDGLSYLYSGNTIYF. CDR3 coding DNA: TGTGCCAGCTCGGACGGGCTGTCTTATTTATACTCTGGAAACACCATATATTTT.

Notes on this clonotype: This sequence may be a read error, since a much larger clone differs from it by one base. This chain uses TRBV7-9 with TRBJ1-1, with a tentative D call TRBD1 (5 bases). The CDR3 runs 13 residues. Germline lookup yields CDR1 SEHNR and CDR2 FQNEAQ (reference sequence). The CDR3 region is CATRGRLNTEVFF. The DNA for the CDR3 is TGTGCCACCCGGGGACGGTTGAACACTGAAGTTTTCTTT.